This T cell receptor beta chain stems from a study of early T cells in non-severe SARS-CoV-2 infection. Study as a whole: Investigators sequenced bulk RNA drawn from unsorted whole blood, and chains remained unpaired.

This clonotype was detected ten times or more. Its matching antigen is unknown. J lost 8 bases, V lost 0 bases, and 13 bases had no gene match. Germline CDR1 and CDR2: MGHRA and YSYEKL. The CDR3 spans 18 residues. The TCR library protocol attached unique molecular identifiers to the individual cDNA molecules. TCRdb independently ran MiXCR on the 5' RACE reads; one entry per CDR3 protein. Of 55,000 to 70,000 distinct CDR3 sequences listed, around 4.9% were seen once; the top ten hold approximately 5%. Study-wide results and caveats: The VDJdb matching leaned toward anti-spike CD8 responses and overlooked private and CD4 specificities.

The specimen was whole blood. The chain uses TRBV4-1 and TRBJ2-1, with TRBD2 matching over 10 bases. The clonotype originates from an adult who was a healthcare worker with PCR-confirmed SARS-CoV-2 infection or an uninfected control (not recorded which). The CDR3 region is CASSQEVGESSGSYEQFF. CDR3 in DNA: TGCGCCAGCAGCCAAGAAGTAGGGGAGTCTAGCGGGAGCTATGAGCAGTTCTTC.